This is a list of T cell receptor beta chains from one sample in a study of identical twins. TCRdb recomputed calls from the 5' RACE reads with MiXCR, one row per CDR3 protein. Here the sample spans about 240,000 distinct CDR3 sequences, over 9.5% being singletons. These sequences were also reported in another study, on yellow fever vaccine responses in identical twins.

The sample taken for sequencing was memory (CD45RO+) T cells sorted from blood. The receptors were gathered from a woman between 18 and 29 years old in good health. The CDR3 runs from the conserved cysteine through the conserved F or W.

TRBJ2-7 TRBV18 CASSPGGTAYEQYF
TRBJ2-3 TRBV7-9 CASQYGTGTDTQYF
TRBJ2-1 TRBV24-1 CATSETGLAAQVGEQFF
TRBJ2-2 TRBV7-2 CASSKDRANTGELFF
TRBJ2-3 TRBV6-1 CASRAGLAGAGDTQYF
TRBJ2-5 TRBV7-8 CASSLVLDVGITQYF
TRBJ1-4 TRBV20-1 CSARTGGNEKLFF
TRBJ2-3 TRBV7-9 CASDYTGGTDTQYF
TRBJ2-3 TRBV3-1 CASSQGRTSGSIDTQYF
TRBJ2-4 TRBV20-1 CWSGQGNIQYF
TRBJ2-2 TRBV25-1 CASSATLDGSGELFF
TRBJ2-7 TRBV15 CATSEGPGYEQYF
TRBJ2-3 TRBV12-3/TRBV12-4 CASSLGRDLRDTQYF
TRBJ1-3 TRBV5-1 CASSLGTVSGNTIYF
TRBJ2-1 TRBV15 CATSLQGYYNEQFF
TRBJ2-2 TRBV19 CASSDWTGLGAGELFF
TRBJ2-2 TRBV6-5 CASSYTAGRRGELFF
TRBJ2-7 TRBV29-1 CSVQEGLAGTYEQYF
TRBJ2-1 TRBV11-2 CASIVGAERNEQFF
TRBJ1-1 TRBV29-1 CSVEDTGENTEAFF
TRBJ2-7 TRBV15 CATTQDVGKYEQYF
TRBJ2-3 TRBV15 CATSSKGDPTDTQYF
TRBJ2-1 TRBV5-1 CASSLERSSYNEQFF
TRBJ2-2 TRBV6-2/TRBV6-3 CASSSGQGAGELFF
TRBJ2-5 TRBV20-1 CSARGSGSGETQYF
TRBJ2-1 TRBV10-1 CASSESIGGNNEQFF
TRBJ2-5 TRBV12-3/TRBV12-4 CASSSGYGEKQTQYF
TRBJ1-2 TRBV20-1 CSASEDDHTF
TRBJ2-4 TRBV18 CASSSPQRTQIQYF
TRBJ2-1 TRBV7-9 CASSSGTSGHEQFF
TRBJ2-1 TRBV9 CASSGTSGRGEQFF
TRBJ2-7 TRBV2 CASNFNSYEQYF
TRBJ2-1 TRBV4-3 CASSQDYYSASYNEQFF
TRBJ1-1 TRBV15 CATSSQALGTEAFF
TRBJ2-5 TRBV9 CASSPPDRVETQYF
TRBJ2-7 TRBV24-1 CATSDPGQENYEQYF
TRBJ1-2 TRBV5-1 CASRSGDSIGYGYTF